The sequence of this T cell receptor beta chain was determined in a study of early T cells in non-severe SARS-CoV-2 infection. CDR3 length: 14 residues. The germline CDR1 and CDR2 sequences are SQVTM and ANQGSEA. Between the trimmed V and J ends, which lost 4 bases and 5 bases, there was a span of 17 bases. TCRdb re-derived calls from the 5' RACE reads in MiXCR, one entry per CDR3 protein. Found here are about 80,000 distinct CDR3 sequences, more than 4% of them singletons; the top ten hold about 7%. This clonotype was detected ten times or more. This TCR was sampled from an adult who was a healthcare worker with PCR-confirmed SARS-CoV-2 infection or an uninfected control (not recorded which). The input for sequencing was whole blood, taken at baseline. This rearrangement joins TRBV29-1 to TRBJ2-5; D may be TRBD1 (6 bases). The CDR3, as DNA: TGCAGCGTTGTGGAGACAGGAGCGTGGGAGACCCAGTACTTC. This gives the protein CSVVETGAWETQYF. Together with reference TRBV29-1 and TRBJ2-5, the CDR3 gives the full variable domain: SAVISQKPSRDICQRGTSLTIQCQVDSQVTMMFWYRQQPGQSLTLIATANQGSEATYESGFVIDKFPISRPNLTFSTLTVSNMSPEDSSIYLCSVVETGAWETQYFGPGTRLLVL.